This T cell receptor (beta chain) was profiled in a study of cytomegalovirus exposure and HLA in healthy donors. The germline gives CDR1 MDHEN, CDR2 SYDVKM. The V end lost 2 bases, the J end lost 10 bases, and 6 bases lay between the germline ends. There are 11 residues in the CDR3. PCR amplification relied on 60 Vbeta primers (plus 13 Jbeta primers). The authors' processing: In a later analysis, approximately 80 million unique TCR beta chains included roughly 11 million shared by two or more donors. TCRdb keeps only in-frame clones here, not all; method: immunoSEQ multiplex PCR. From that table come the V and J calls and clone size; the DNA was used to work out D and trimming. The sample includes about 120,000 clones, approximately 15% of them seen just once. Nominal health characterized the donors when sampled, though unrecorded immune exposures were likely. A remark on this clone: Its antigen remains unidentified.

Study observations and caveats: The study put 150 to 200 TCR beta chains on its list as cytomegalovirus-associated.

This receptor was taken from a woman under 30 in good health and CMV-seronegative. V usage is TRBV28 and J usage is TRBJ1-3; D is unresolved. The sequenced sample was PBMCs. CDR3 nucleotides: TGTGCCAGCAGTTTACTGGCAACCATATATTTT. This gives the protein CASSLLATIYF.